This T cell receptor beta chain was retrieved from a study of T cells in Graves' hyperthyroidism and ophthalmopathy (dated by TCRdb to about 2019). Broadly, across the study: TCR V-J signatures able to tell the groups apart were searched for in a discovery cohort of 100 patients, of whom under 45 had Graves' ophthalmopathy and 55 to 65 had stable Graves' hyperthyroidism. The approximately 100 discovery patients were randomly divided into training and test sets at a 7:3 ratio. Once sampling was done, hyperthyroidism patients were given methimazole at a starting dose of 30 mg daily, whereas ophthalmopathy patients were given high-dose intravenous methylprednisolone. Prospective prediction of ophthalmopathy was tested in an independent validation cohort of some 20 hyperthyroidism patients and 17 patients who later progressed to ophthalmopathy. The paper reports TCR Vbeta CDR3 sequencing of approximately 140 peripheral blood samples: fewer than 50 ophthalmopathy, roughly 74 hyperthyroidism and about 17 progressor patients. In addition, the study compared T-cell repertoires in thyroid tissue and in blood from 6 or 7 Graves' hyperthyroidism patients.

CDR1 and CDR2, looked up from the germline V gene, are KGHDR and SFDVKD. Its CDR3 holds 11 amino acids, cysteine through phenylalanine. CDR3 DNA only is kept here, 33 bases in frame from base 1. The junction shows trimming of 8 bases on V and 5 bases on J, plus 9 bases between the germline ends. The TCR beta CDR3 regions were amplified from the RNA transcripts. For the first round of RT-PCR on the TCR CDR3, the HTBI primer set was used together with the Qiagen OneStep RT-PCR kit. The libraries were constructed in a second round of multiplex PCR and then size-selected and purified. Paired-end sequencing of the libraries was performed with 100 bp reads on an Illumina HiSeq2000. Concerning the study's data processing: SOAPnuke was used to process the raw data, throwing out any read that contained adapters or uncalled bases, had a mean Phred below 15, or lacked an exact constant-primer or identifier match. High-quality paired reads were merged using COPE v1.2.5, and each unique nucleotide sequence was defined as a clonotype. Clonotypes were aligned to IMGT TRBV, TRBD and TRBJ reference segments using MiTCR v1.1. Only V-J combinations with frequency above 0.0001, covering approximately 99% of repertoires, were analysed. The TCS score was defined as F50 (clonal expansion) divided by E x V (chaos), with BLOSUM62-based TCRdist calculated between CDR3 peptides within each V-J. Welch's t-statistics and random forest reduced roughly 540 V-J features to about 12, which were used in a naive Bayes classifier (R e1071). The Morisita-Horn index was used to measure how similar the thyroid and blood repertoires were. TCRdb reprocessing: public reads trimmed at Q25 with fastp, clones called with MiXCR, in-frame beta chains kept. Identical CDR3 protein sequences are pooled into one entry, listed with their most common genes and DNA. In this record, the V and J calls reflect TCRdb's handling and not the investigators' own analysis. Within this sample are about 570,000 distinct CDR3 sequences, with 35% to 55% of them counted one time only. The ten largest clones capture around 20% of the sample.

What the study reported, not specific to this receptor: Most expanded thyroid clonotypes (frequency above 0.001) were also detected in blood, a finding suggesting that blood repertoires may reflect thyroid immune responses. During validation, the model predicted progression to ophthalmopathy a median of around six months ahead of onset, with around 70% sensitivity and 72.22% specificity. Sample size was not statistically predetermined, and investigators were not blinded to group allocation. A model built on a 13 V-J signature distinguished ophthalmopathy from stable hyperthyroidism, reaching roughly 88% sensitivity and approximately 83% specificity in cross-validation and 80%/75% in testing.

Exclusion was applied to patients with uncontrolled infections, other autoimmune diseases, pregnancy or lactation. Diagnoses were based on clinical symptoms, serum thyroxine and TRAb, thyroid ultrasound and orbital computed tomography. Total RNA was extracted with Trizol reagent, and quality was checked on an Agilent 2100 Bioanalyzer. In its sample, this clonotype was seen many times. This receptor's antigen is unknown. No quality values exist for individual bases; no much larger clone is one base distant. The receptor comes from an adult woman with Graves' disease, either hyperthyroidism or ophthalmopathy (not recorded which). The V gene is TRBV24-1 and the J gene is TRBJ2-7; D gene: possibly TRBD1, on 6 matching bases. The sequencing sample was made of peripheral blood or thyroid tissue (not recorded which). The CDR3 protein: CATKQGDEQYF. At the DNA level, the sequence is TGTGCCACCAAACAGGGCGACGAGCAGTACTTC.